Listed below are T cell receptor beta chains from one sample, sequenced in a study of cytomegalovirus exposure and HLA in healthy donors. The assay was immunoSEQ multiplex PCR, and TCRdb's table has in-frame clones only and misses some. The sample lists roughly 200,000 clones, roughly 9.4% occurring once. Sequencing was carried out using PBMCs. Receptor source: a woman under 40 in good health and CMV-seropositive. The CDR3 runs from the conserved cysteine through the conserved F or W. The D gene is left open where the match is weak. Some rows mark clone size as missing; the rest say once, few, many or name a class of expanded clone.

v_gene	j_gene	abundance	d_gene	CDR3nt	CDR3aa
TRBV5-1	TRBJ1-4	few	TRBD1	TGCGCCAGCACCCCGGGGGGGGACAGTAGAGAAAAACTGTTTTTT	CASTPGGDSREKLFF
TRBV5-6	TRBJ2-1	.	TRBD2	TGTGCCAGCAGCTCACTAGCGGGGGGTGGTAATGAGCAGTTCTTC	CASSSLAGGGNEQFF
TRBV5-6	TRBJ2-7	.	TRBD2	TGTGCCAGCAGCTTGGGACTAGCGGGAGTCGAGCAGTACTTC	CASSLGLAGVEQYF
TRBV2	TRBJ2-2	.	TRBD2	TGTGCCAGCCAGACTAGCGGGAGAGGCGGGGAGCTGTTTTTT	CASQTSGRGGELFF
TRBV7-8	TRBJ2-7	few	TRBD2	TGTGCCAGCAGCCGCCGTACACCGGGACTAGCGGGGGAAAGCTCCTACGAGCAGTACTTC	CASSRRTPGLAGESSYEQYF
TRBV7-2	TRBJ1-1	few	.	TGTGCCAGCAGCTTAAAGGGGGGGCGCGGTCCTGAAGCTTTCTTT	CASSLKGGRGPEAFF
TRBV5-1	TRBJ1-2	few	TRBD1	TGCGCCAGCAGCTCGGGACAGGGGACCTATGGCTACACCTTC	CASSSGQGTYGYTF
TRBV27	TRBJ2-7	few	TRBD2	TGTGCCAGCAGCAGAGCGGGAGCCCCGGGGGAGCAGTACTTC	CASSRAGAPGEQYF
TRBV25-1	TRBJ2-1	.	TRBD2	TGTGCCAGCAGTGAATCCCAGCGGGAGATCTACAATGAGCAGTTCTTC	CASSESQREIYNEQFF
TRBV9	TRBJ2-3	few	TRBD2	TGTGCCAGCAGCCCACTAGCGGAGAGTTCCCATACGCAGTATTTT	CASSPLAESSHTQYF
TRBV7-8	TRBJ2-1	.	TRBD2	TGTGCCAGCAGCTTAAAACAGCCGGGACTAGCTCGAAATGAGCAGTTCTTC	CASSLKQPGLARNEQFF
TRBV19	TRBJ2-6	.	TRBD1	TGTGCCAGTAGTCCCCCCGGGACAGGAAATTCTGGGGCCAACGTCCTGACTTTC	CASSPPGTGNSGANVLTF
TRBV1	TRBJ2-3	few	.	TGCACCAGCAGCCAAGGTTCTAGCACAGATACGCAGTATTTT	CTSSQGSSTDTQYF
TRBV6-5	TRBJ2-7	few	.	TGTGCCAGCAGCCTTTCAGGGAACGAGCAGTACTTC	CASSLSGNEQYF
TRBV2	TRBJ2-3	.	.	TGTGCCAGCACCGGACGGACAGAAGCAGATACGCAGTATTTT	CASTGRTEADTQYF
TRBV7-8	TRBJ1-5	few	TRBD1	TGTGCCAGCAGCTCTGGACAGGGGGCAGGACTCTATAGCAATCAGCCCCAGCATTTT	CASSSGQGAGLYSNQPQHF
TRBV23-1	TRBJ2-5	.	TRBD2	TGCGCCAGCACCTTACTAGCGGGAGAAGAGACCCAGTACTTC	CASTLLAGEETQYF
TRBV19	TRBJ1-4	.	.	TGTGCCAGTAGTATAGTCCCGGACTTAGTAATTGCAACTAATGAAAAACTGTTTTTT	CASSIVPDLVIATNEKLFF
TRBV15	TRBJ2-7	.	.	TGTGCCACCAGCAGAGACTTAGCCTACGAGCAGTACTTC	CATSRDLAYEQYF
TRBV19	TRBJ2-3	once	.	TGTGCCAGTAGTATAAACTTAGCCATCACAGATACGCAGTATTTT	CASSINLAITDTQYF
TRBV5-1	TRBJ2-7	.	.	TGCGCCAGCAGCTTGGTGGCGGAATCCTACGAGCAGTACTTC	CASSLVAESYEQYF
TRBV6-6	TRBJ2-1	.	TRBD1	TGTGCCAGCAGTACACCGGGACAGGGGAAGAATGAGCAGTTCTTC	CASSTPGQGKNEQFF
TRBV9	TRBJ2-3	.	.	TGTGCCAGCAGCGTCCAGGCTCCCACAGATACGCAGTATTTT	CASSVQAPTDTQYF
TRBV7-2	TRBJ2-5	.	.	TGTGCCAGCAGCTTAGGGTCGGTAGAGACCCAGTACTTC	CASSLGSVETQYF
TRBV29-1	TRBJ2-2	few	TRBD2	TGCAGCGCCCGGACTAGCGCGCTGAACACCGGGGAGCTGTTTTTT	CSARTSALNTGELFF
TRBV19	TRBJ2-1	few	.	TGTGCCAGTAGGGGACTTGGGGGGAATGAGCAGTTCTTC	CASRGLGGNEQFF
TRBV9	TRBJ2-3	.	TRBD2	TGTGCCAGCAGCGCCCTAGCGGGGGCTACGCAGTATTTT	CASSALAGATQYF
TRBV5-1	TRBJ1-1	few	TRBD1	TGCGCCAGCAGCAGAGGGACAGGGGACACTGAAGCTTTCTTT	CASSRGTGDTEAFF
TRBV6-5	TRBJ2-1	.	TRBD1	TGTGCCAGTCAAGGGGGACAGGGGGCTTGGTTTGAGCAGTTCTTC	CASQGGQGAWFEQFF
TRBV9	TRBJ2-7	few	TRBD2	TGTGCCAGCAGCCCCCGGACTAGCGGGATCCACGAGCAGTACTTC	CASSPRTSGIHEQYF
TRBV21-1	TRBJ2-4	.	.	TGTGCCAGCAGCAAAGGTACTAACTTACAGGACCTAGCCAAAAACATTCAGTACTTC	CASSKGTNLQDLAKNIQYF
TRBV5-1	TRBJ1-2	few	.	TGCGCCAGCAGCTTGGGTAGCCTCGACTATGGCTACACCTTC	CASSLGSLDYGYTF
TRBV7-3	TRBJ2-3	.	.	TGTGCCAGCAGCGCCTTAGGCACAGATACGCAGTATTTT	CASSALGTDTQYF
TRBV5-8	TRBJ2-7	few	.	TGTGCCAGCAGCCATCAGGGTGCTCCCTACGAGCAGTACTTC	CASSHQGAPYEQYF
TRBV27	TRBJ2-6	few	TRBD1	TGTGCCAGCAGTCCCAGGACAGGGGGCTCTGGGGCCAACGTCCTGACTTTC	CASSPRTGGSGANVLTF
TRBV5-6	TRBJ2-7	.	.	TGTGCCAGCAGCTTCTTAGCCGTTAGAAGCTACGAGCAGTACTTC	CASSFLAVRSYEQYF
TRBV4-1	TRBJ2-7	.	TRBD2	TGCGCCAGCAGCCAAGATGGGGCGGGAGGGCCCCAGTACTTC	CASSQDGAGGPQYF
TRBV2	TRBJ2-5	few	TRBD1	TGTGCCAGCAGGGGTGGACAGGGGGCTGGGGAGACCCAGTACTTC	CASRGGQGAGETQYF
TRBV10-2	TRBJ2-6	few	.	TGCGCCAGCACCAGGGGGGCTGGGGCCAACGTCCTGACTTTC	CASTRGAGANVLTF
TRBV9	TRBJ1-4	.	.	TGTGCCAGCAGCGTAGGTGTCAGTTTGAATGAAAAACTGTTTTTT	CASSVGVSLNEKLFF
TRBV6-5	TRBJ1-5	few	.	TGTGCCAGCAGTTCACGGGGGATTAGCAATCAGCCCCAGCATTTT	CASSSRGISNQPQHF
TRBV11-3	TRBJ2-1	few	TRBD2	TGTGCCAGCAGCTTAGTAGCGGGAGGGAACAATGAGCAGTTCTTC	CASSLVAGGNNEQFF
TRBV10-1	TRBJ1-2	.	TRBD1	TGCGCCAGCAGTGAGTCGACGCGGGGACAGGGGGCAGGAGGCTACACCTTC	CASSESTRGQGAGGYTF
TRBV12-5	TRBJ2-1	.	TRBD1	TGTGCTAGTGGTTCCCGGACAGGGGGTGAGCAGTTCTTC	CASGSRTGGEQFF
TRBV30	TRBJ2-1	few	TRBD2	TGTGCCTGGAGTACTAGCGGGGGTTTCAATGAGCAGTTCTTC	CAWSTSGGFNEQFF
TRBV29-1	TRBJ1-1	.	TRBD1	TGCAGCGTTGAAAGGCCTCAGGGGGTGGGAAACACTGAAGCTTTCTTT	CSVERPQGVGNTEAFF
TRBV7-2	TRBJ2-6	.	.	TGTGCCAGCAGCTTAGACCCGGGTCCCAACGTCCTGACTTTC	CASSLDPGPNVLTF
TRBV6-5	TRBJ2-5	.	TRBD2	TGTGCCAGCTCCCCCCGGGCGGGGGGCCAAGAGACCCAGTACTTC	CASSPRAGGQETQYF
TRBV18	TRBJ2-5	.	.	TGTGCCAGCTCACCTCGGGCGCGGGATCGACGGACCCAGTACTTC	CASSPRARDRRTQYF